This T cell receptor beta chain comes out of a study of blood T cell repertoires in COVID-19. CDR1 is WSHSY and CDR2 is SAAADI in the germline V gene. The V segment lost 3 bases and the J segment 3 bases; nucleotides outside the gene matches: 8. The CDR3 loop spans 16 amino acids. Sequencing was performed with immunoSEQ multiplex PCR; in TCRdb, only in-frame clones are kept and a portion is missing. The sample holds 250,000 or so clones; 75% to 90% are singletons and the top ten take approximately 9.5%. The V gene is TRBV10-2, the J gene TRBJ1-3, with 7 bases fitting TRBD1. Input material: PBMCs or T cells enriched from blood (not recorded which). This receptor was obtained from a man aged 40-49 years who had recovered from COVID-19. CDR3 sequence: CASSDQLQGYGNTIYF. The DNA of the CDR3 is TGCGCCAGCAGTGATCAGCTACAGGGGTATGGAAACACCATATATTTT.